This T cell receptor (beta chain) stems from a study of blood T cell repertoires in COVID-19. In the study overall: COVID-19 samples from acute and convalescent phases originated in the United States, Italy and Spain.

Participants spanned ages about 18 to 100 years and resided in 20 to 25 US areas. Participant-given clinical history determined each cohort assignment. There are a few counts of this clone. Data came from immunoSEQ multiplex PCR; TCRdb stores just in-frame clones and leaves some out. The sample records some 300,000 clones, approximately 91% being singletons. J was trimmed by 3 bases and V by 2 bases; bases with no gene match: 7. Germline V CDR1 and CDR2: SGHVS, FNYEAQ. CDR3 length equals 17 residues. This receptor was taken from a woman between 40 and 55 years old who had recovered from COVID-19. Sequenced sample: PBMCs or T cells enriched from blood (not recorded which). V is TRBV7-6 and J is TRBJ2-7; 13 nucleotides line up with TRBD2. The CDR3 nucleotides are TGTGCCAGCAGCTTACGACCCTGGACTAGCGGGAGCTACGAGCAGTACTTC. This translates into CASSLRPWTSGSYEQYF.